A selection of T cell receptor beta chains follows, all from one sample in a study of shared clonotypes between healthy human individuals. TCRdb's table, derived via immunoSEQ multiplex PCR, lists solely in-frame clones and lacks some. Of 2 million to 2.5 million clones detected, 90% to 95% appear once; the ten largest clones hold 0.1% to 0.15%. The sample taken for sequencing was naive CD4+ T cells sorted from blood. These receptors were taken from a young man in good health. The CDR3 runs from the conserved cysteine through the conserved F or W. The D gene is left open where the match is weak. Clone size, where shown, is once, few, many, or a class for clones that have expanded.

TRBV6-1	TRBD1	-	TRBJ1-5	TGTGCCAGCAGTGTCACTGGGACAGGTAGCCTCGTCAATCAGCCCCAGCATTTT	CASSVTGTGSLVNQPQHF
TRBV5-1	-	-	TRBJ1-6	TGCGCCAGCAGCTTGGATGGACGGTTGAATTCACCCCTCCACTTT	CASSLDGRLNSPLHF
TRBV9	-	few	TRBJ2-2	TGTGCCAGCAGCGTAGGGCGCGGGAAGAACACCGGGGAGCTGTTTTTT	CASSVGRGKNTGELFF
TRBV7-2	TRBD1	-	TRBJ2-7	TGTGCCAGCAGACAGTTCCAGGGGGCATCCTACGAGCAGTACTTC	CASRQFQGASYEQYF
TRBV11-2	-	once	TRBJ1-2	TGTGCCAGCAGCCCCATCAGGGACCGAACTAACTATGGCTACACCTTC	CASSPIRDRTNYGYTF
TRBV19	-	-	TRBJ2-7	TGTGCCAGTAGCCGGGAGTCCTCCTACGAGCAGTACTTC	CASSRESSYEQYF
TRBV30	TRBD1	-	TRBJ1-2	TGTGCCTGGAGCCCCGACAGGGCCTTAGCTTCCTATGGCTACACCTTC	CAWSPDRALASYGYTF
TRBV9	TRBD1	-	TRBJ2-3	TGTGCCAGCAGCAGCCCAGGGGGCTGGGATACGCAGTATTTT	CASSSPGGWDTQYF
TRBV5-1	TRBD2	once	TRBJ2-5	TGCGCCAGCAGCGTTGTAGCGGGAGGGCCAGGTCGGGAGACCCAGTACTTC	CASSVVAGGPGRETQYF
TRBV10-3	TRBD1	-	TRBJ1-6	TGTGCCATCAGTACAGGGGATTCACCCCTCCACTTT	CAISTGDSPLHF
TRBV25-1	-	-	TRBJ2-1	TGTGCCAGCAGTGAACCACACCCGGGGAATGAGCAGTTCTTC	CASSEPHPGNEQFF
TRBV6-5	-	-	TRBJ1-1	TGTGCCAGCAGTTTCTCCGAGGCAACCACTGAAGCTTTCTTT	CASSFSEATTEAFF
TRBV6-5	-	-	TRBJ2-7	TGTGCCAGCAGTTACCCGGGGACCTACGAGCAGTACTTC	CASSYPGTYEQYF
TRBV6-5	TRBD2	-	TRBJ2-3	TGTGCCAGCAGTTACTCAGGACTAGCGGATTCTTCCGCGCAGTATTTT	CASSYSGLADSSAQYF
TRBV7-8	TRBD1	-	TRBJ1-5	TGTGCCAGCAGCTTAGCAGGGACAGGGATCAATCAGCCCCAGCATTTT	CASSLAGTGINQPQHF
TRBV4-1	TRBD2	-	TRBJ2-1	TGCGCCAGCAGCCAAGGTGGAGCGGGAGGCTTTCGGAATGAGCAGTTCTTC	CASSQGGAGGFRNEQFF
TRBV30	TRBD1	-	TRBJ1-2	TGTGCCTACGCGGACAGGGGTGGCTATGGCTACACCTTC	CAYADRGGYGYTF
TRBV29-1	-	-	TRBJ2-5	TGCAGCGTAGGGAACACGCAAGAGACCCAGTACTTC	CSVGNTQETQYF
TRBV18	-	-	TRBJ2-2	TGTGCCAGCTCACCATTTGAAAACACCGGGGAGCTGTTTTTT	CASSPFENTGELFF
TRBV30	-	-	TRBJ2-7	TGTGCCTGGGGCGGACAGTACGAGCAGTACTTC	CAWGGQYEQYF
TRBV5-1	TRBD1	-	TRBJ2-1	TGCGCCAGCAGCTTGGGGGACAGGGCTTACAATGAGCAGTTCTTC	CASSLGDRAYNEQFF
TRBV7-2	-	-	TRBJ2-7	TGTGCCAGCAGCTGGGACTCTCCTTCCTACGAGCAGTACTTC	CASSWDSPSYEQYF
TRBV9	TRBD1	once	TRBJ1-3	TGTGCCAGCAGCCCACAAGGGACAGCTGGAAACACCATATATTTT	CASSPQGTAGNTIYF
TRBV23-1	-	-	TRBJ2-2	TGCGCCAGCAGTCCTCAGGAGCTGTTTTTT	CASSPQELFF
TRBV7-9	TRBD1	once	TRBJ2-1	TGTGCCAGCAGCTTCCCCGACAGGGGGGAGTTCTTC	CASSFPDRGEFF
TRBV7-8	-	-	TRBJ2-7	TGTGCCAGCAGCCTAAGTGGGTACGGGAGCGGCGACGAGCAGTACTTC	CASSLSGYGSGDEQYF
TRBV10-3	-	-	TRBJ2-5	TGTGCCATCAGTGAGTCGAGGGGGGGGACAGAGACCCAGTACTTC	CAISESRGGTETQYF
TRBV2	TRBD2	few	TRBJ2-1	TGTGCCAGCAGTGGGGAGCGGGGGGCCTACAATGAGCAGTTCTTC	CASSGERGAYNEQFF
TRBV11-2	TRBD2	-	TRBJ2-7	TGTGCCAGCAGCCGGGGGTCTAGCGGGGCATTCTCCTACGAGCAGTACTTC	CASSRGSSGAFSYEQYF
TRBV27	-	-	TRBJ1-5	TGTGCCACGGCCCACGATTATAGCAATCAGCCCCAGCATTTT	CATAHDYSNQPQHF
TRBV18	-	-	TRBJ2-3	TGTGCCAGCTCACCTCTAGCAGATACGCAGTATTTT	CASSPLADTQYF
TRBV5-5	-	-	TRBJ2-7	TGTGCCAGCAGCTTGGCCGTATCCTACGAGCAGTACTTC	CASSLAVSYEQYF
TRBV6-5	-	-	TRBJ2-7	TGTGCCAGCAGGAACGCAGGAGCGTACGAGCAGTACTTC	CASRNAGAYEQYF
TRBV5-1	-	-	TRBJ2-3	TGCGCCAGCAGCTTGGTTGGGGACAAATATACGCAGTATTTT	CASSLVGDKYTQYF
TRBV9	TRBD1	-	TRBJ1-6	TGTGCCAGCAGCGAGAGGGGACAGGGGGATTCACCCCTCCACTTT	CASSERGQGDSPLHF
TRBV5-1	-	-	TRBJ2-7	TGCGCCAGCAGCTTGCCCACCCGGGACGAGCAGTACTTC	CASSLPTRDEQYF
TRBV28	TRBD1	-	TRBJ1-5	TGTGCCAGCAGTGAGCTCGGGACAGGCCTCAATCAGCCCCAGCATTTT	CASSELGTGLNQPQHF
TRBV30	-	-	TRBJ1-5	TGTGCCTGGAGCGCGACCGACGATCAGCCCCAGCATTTT	CAWSATDDQPQHF
TRBV2	TRBD2	-	TRBJ2-3	TGTGCCAGCCCGGGGGGACCGGGTGCAGATACGCAGTATTTT	CASPGGPGADTQYF
TRBV27	-	-	TRBJ2-2	TGTGCCACCTTCTCCGGATCGAAGAACACCGGGGAGCTGTTTTTT	CATFSGSKNTGELFF
TRBV6-1	-	-	TRBJ1-5	TGTGCCAGCAGCGGCGGGGCTTATAGCAATCAGCCCCAGCATTTT	CASSGGAYSNQPQHF
TRBV27	-	-	TRBJ1-5	TGTGCCAGCAGTTCCGGTAGCAATCAGCCCCAGCATTTT	CASSSGSNQPQHF
TRBV7-9	TRBD1	few	TRBJ1-6	TGTGCCAGCAGCGTACCGATCGGACAGGGAAGTTCACCCCTCCACTTT	CASSVPIGQGSSPLHF
TRBV9	-	-	TRBJ2-1	TGTGCCAGCAGCGTAGTTAAAAAGATCAGCTCCTACAATGAGCAGTTCTTC	CASSVVKKISSYNEQFF
TRBV15	-	-	TRBJ1-5	TGTGCCACCAGCAGAGATCCGGGGGCCAGCAATCAGCCCCAGCATTTT	CATSRDPGASNQPQHF
TRBV7-9	-	many	TRBJ1-1	TGTGCCAGCAGCCGAGAGGTGGAAGGGGCTTTCTTT	CASSREVEGAFF
TRBV2	TRBD1	-	TRBJ2-2	TGTGCCAGCAGTGAGACCGGGACAGTGAACACCGGGGAGCTGTTTTTT	CASSETGTVNTGELFF
TRBV9	-	-	TRBJ2-3	TGTGCCAGCAGCTCCTGGGGGGCAGGCACAGATACGCAGTATTTT	CASSSWGAGTDTQYF
TRBV10-3	TRBD1	-	TRBJ1-1	TGTGCCATCAGGAAACAGGGGAAAACGAACACTGAAGCTTTCTTT	CAIRKQGKTNTEAFF
TRBV5-1	TRBD1	-	TRBJ1-3	TGCGCCAGCAGCCAGGGACAGGGGGTATACTCTGGAAACACCATATATTTT	CASSQGQGVYSGNTIYF
TRBV30	-	-	TRBJ2-5	TGTGCCTGGAGTGTAGGGCCAAGAGAGACCCAGTACTTC	CAWSVGPRETQYF